This T cell receptor beta chain is drawn from a study of early T cells in non-severe SARS-CoV-2 infection. Overall study context: Sequencing used unsorted whole-blood bulk RNA, so chains lack pairing.

cDNA molecules, individually, were tagged with unique molecular identifiers. TCRdb reanalysed the 5' RACE reads using MiXCR and keeps one entry per CDR3 protein. The sample has about 110,000 distinct CDR3 sequences, 11% seen once; the top ten hold 6.5% to 8%. Trimming removed 1 base at V and 7 bases at J, with 17 bases between. CDR3 length: 16 amino acids. Germline-derived CDR1 and CDR2 are MGHRA and YSYEKL. The study's findings and limits: There was a bias toward anti-spike CD8 responses in VDJdb matching, which missed private and CD4 specificities.

To note about this clonotype: Its antigen is unknown.

The chain combines TRBV4-1 with TRBJ2-1; no clear D gene. The sample was whole blood. The clonotype was recovered from an adult who was a healthcare worker with PCR-confirmed SARS-CoV-2 infection or an uninfected control (not recorded which). The CDR3 sequence: CASSQVSAGLLNEQFF. In DNA form, the CDR3 reads TGCGCCAGCAGCCAAGTTTCGGCAGGTCTGTTAAATGAGCAGTTCTTC.